A single sample gave rise to the 3 T cell receptor beta chains below, sequenced in a study of blood T cell repertoires in COVID-19. Sequencing used immunoSEQ multiplex PCR; TCRdb keeps in-frame clones, though not all of them. The sample has approximately 440,000 clones, around 91% seen once. Sequenced sample: PBMCs or T cells enriched from blood (not recorded which). The receptors come from a man younger than 35 who had recovered from COVID-19.

Only one count was recorded for this clone. This rearrangement joins TRBV6-1 to TRBJ2-6; 7 nucleotides align to TRBD1. The germline V gene encodes CDR1 MNHNS and CDR2 SASEGT. This CDR3 region has 17 residues. The ends lost 3 bases at V and 2 bases at J; junction bases unmatched: 7. CDR3 coding DNA: TGTGCCAGCAGTGAGACCGGGACAGCAACTGGGGCCAACGTCCTGACTTTC. Translating it yields CASSETGTATGANVLTF.

CDR3 nucleotide sequence: TGTGCCAGCAGCTTAGGCGGGACAGGGGTTGAAAAACTGTTTTTT. Its translation is CASSLGGTGVEKLFF. V usage is TRBV7-6 and J usage is TRBJ1-4; 10 nucleotides align to TRBD1. The V gene's germline CDR1 is SGHVS and CDR2 FNYEAQ. This CDR3 spans 15 amino acids. V dropped 1 base and J dropped 7; count of bases not matched to a gene: 3.

The V gene is TRBV9, the J gene TRBJ1-6; 7 bases match TRBD1. CDR1 and CDR2 from the germline V gene are SGDLS and YYNGEE. The CDR3 has 15 amino acids. V lost 3 bases to trimming and J lost 6 bases; unmatched junction nucleotides: 6. The CDR3 spells CASSASDRANSPLHF. The CDR3 nucleotides read TGTGCCAGCAGCGCAAGCGACAGGGCTAATTCACCCCTCCACTTT. The whole variable domain, filled in from reference TRBV9 and TRBJ1-6, reads DSGVTQTPKHLITATGQRVTLRCSPRSGDLSVYWYQQSLDQGLQFLIQYYNGEERAKGNILERFSAQQFPDLHSELNLSSLELGDSALYFCASSASDRANSPLHFGNGTRLTVT.